This T cell receptor beta chain was retrieved from a study of T cell therapy after organ transplantation (dated by TCRdb to the late 2010s). In terms of the full investigation: The therapy products consisted of autologous CMV-specific T cells grown in vitro for approximately two weeks using a peptide pool of 30 HLA class I and II CMV epitopes. Up to 6 T cell doses were administered to patients every 2 weeks, and patients were monitored for 25 to 35 weeks after therapy was completed. Among the roughly 10 patients, eight were classed as clinical responders, while two were classed as nonresponders. Across 2 to 6 intravenous infusions, patients got a median of 1.92 x 10^8 CMV-specific T cells. This study was a follow-up analysis of the TRBV repertoire from an open-label phase I trial that tested autologous CMV-specific adoptive T cell therapy in people who had received solid-organ transplants. Pretherapy peripheral blood samples were collected before T cell therapy was commenced. Only about 85% of the 10 patients had long-term post-therapy samples available. Summary of the overall study and its limitations: The small number of expansions detected in nonresponders may be due to reduced sample coverage caused by poor CD8+ T cell yield. Reconstitution after therapy appeared to include not only transferred clonotypes but also endogenous clonotypes that had not been detected in the therapy products. Assessment of confounders such as concurrent antirejection and antiviral medications was prevented by the small cohort. The fold change in CD8 clonality after therapy was inversely correlated with pretherapy clonality, which suggests that less biased repertoires were more open to remodeling. Before therapy, nonresponders had marked clonal expansions, and their repertoires changed minimally after therapy.

Details on this clone: Its binding antigen is unknown. No clone much larger than this one lies a single base away; base qualities are absent.

Reading from cysteine to phenylalanine, the CDR3 counts 15 amino acids. Kept here is only the CDR3 DNA, which spans 45 bases and is read in frame from base 1. CDR1 is given as SQVTM and CDR2 as ANQGSEA, both from the germline V gene. V trim: 2 bases; J trim: 4 bases; unmatched bases: 7. Using the immunoSEQ two-step, bias-controlled multiplex PCR assay, TRB CDR3 regions were amplified from genomic DNA. An Illumina NextSeq 500 was used to sequence the CDR3 libraries. Per the source publication's procedure: The immunoSEQ Analyzer platform handled the initial alignment and bioinformatics, which included bias normalization against synthetic CDR3 analogs. V, D and J genes were annotated according to IMGT database definitions. For further TRBV analyses, VDJtools version 1.1.10 and the R package tcR version 2.2.1.11 were used with default settings. GLIPH analysis was performed with version 1.0 using default settings. To test for significant clonotype frequency changes in CDR3 sequences with at least 5 reads, a 2-sided binomial test with Benjamini-Hochberg correction (alpha = 0.01) was used. The table was pulled from immuneACCESS by TCRdb, which kept in-frame rearrangements only. Such tables lose some clones; where checked, under half of the loss comes from unresolved V genes, and the rest has no known cause. From that table come the V and J calls and clone size; the DNA was used to work out D and trimming. The table for this sample lists about 1,800 clones; almost 80% of them were counted only once. The ten largest clones add up to about 20% of the sample.

This specimen's time point label, per the study, means: before start of T cell therapy. Solid-organ transplant recipients with drug-resistant/recurrent cytomegalovirus were included as patients. About nine people from the trial were chosen for repertoire analysis because post-therapy peripheral blood mononuclear cells were available from them. Viable CD3+CD8+CD4- lymphocytes were isolated from PBMCs by sorting on a BD FACSAria III. Genomic DNA was extracted from sorted cells with the Qiagen DNeasy Kit. This receptor was identified in a human patient who had received a solid organ transplant and had CMV disease. Here the sequenced sample was CD8+ T cells from blood, taken before autologous CMV-specific T cell therapy. Rearrangement joined TRBV29-1 to TRBJ2-2; the junction holds 7 bases that match TRBD1. The DNA sequence is given as TGCAGCGTTGAATTCCCCCAGGGGGTCACCGGGGAGCTGTTTTTT. This yields the protein CSVEFPQGVTGELFF.